The 11 T cell receptor beta chains given below trace back to one sample, sequenced in a study of regulatory T cells in long-lasting Graves disease. Time point specified: newly diagnosed GD, antithyroid drugs for less than 3 months. RNA isolated from PBMCs was used to make the TCR library. Researchers made TCR beta libraries by using iRepertoire HTBI primers and running Arm-PCR on CDR3 regions. TCRdb reprocessed the multiplex PCR reads via MiXCR and lists one record per CDR3 protein. The sample has around 500,000 distinct CDR3 sequences, around 11% seen once. The data were also submitted as part of a second study, on T cells in Graves' hyperthyroidism and ophthalmopathy.

Sequencing used peripheral blood mononuclear cells (PBMCs), obtained at new diagnosis, from a patient treated with antithyroid drugs. These TCRs come from a woman in her thirties with Graves disease.

Many counts were recorded for this clonotype. This chain connects TRBV7-9 to TRBJ1-3, with 7 bases lining up with TRBD1. The V and J ends lost 6 bases and 4 bases, in that order; junction bases with no gene match: 6. In germline, CDR1 is SEHNR, CDR2 FQNEAQ (reference sequence). This CDR3 has 14 residues. CDR3 in amino acids: CASRSTGNGNTIYF. The CDR3 DNA is TGTGCCAGCAGATCGACAGGGAACGGAAACACCATATATTTT.

This clonotype was counted at least ten times. This chain links TRBV7-8 with TRBJ2-7; D gene unclear. CDR3 length: 17 amino acids. In germline, CDR1 is SGHVS, CDR2 FQNEAQ. Trimming left V 5 bases short and J 1 base short, with 21 bases between. The DNA of the CDR3 is TGTGCCAGCAGCCGTAATCCGACATCGCCTCTTTCCTACGAGCAGTACTTC. This translates into CASSRNPTSPLSYEQYF.

In this sample, this clonotype turned up a few times. A read error is possible here, since a much larger clone lies one base away. The chain is built from TRBV6-5 and TRBJ2-7, with TRBD2 as a possible D gene (7 bases). Germline V gives CDR1 MNHEY, CDR2 SVGAGI. The CDR3 has 14 amino acids. The CDR3 loop reads CASNYGGRVHEQYF. The CDR3 region has the DNA TGTGCCAGCAATTACGGGGGGCGCGTCCACGAGCAGTACTTC.

The chain links TRBV27 to TRBJ2-1; D is undetermined. The V gene lost 3 bases and the J gene lost 5 bases, with 20 bases spanning the gap. This CDR3 contains 17 residues. The germline V gene encodes CDR1 MNHEY and CDR2 SMNVEV (reference sequence). CDR3 nucleotides: TGTGCCAGCAGTTTCAGGCGGCTCGCGACCCCTCACAATGAGCAGTTCTTC. The encoded protein is CASSFRRLATPHNEQFF.

This clonotype has just a few counts. This rearrangement joins TRBV5-1 to TRBJ2-2, with D hard to call. The CDR3 is 13 amino acids. Germline CDR1 and CDR2: SGHRS and YFSETQ. Trimming shortened V by 0 bases and J by 6 bases, and 6 bases separated the two germline ends. CDR3 amino acids: CASSLAMAGELFF. The CDR3, as DNA: TGCGCCAGCAGCTTGGCCATGGCCGGGGAGCTGTTTTTT.

This sequence joins TRBV20-1 and TRBJ2-7, with a possible D match to TRBD1 (6 bases). The CDR3 is 14 amino acids. The V gene's germline CDR1 is DFQATT and CDR2 SNEGSKA (reference sequence). Trimming removed 3 bases from V and 0 bases from J, with 12 bases in between. The CDR3 DNA reads TGCAGTGCTAGTCCCAGGGGACGCTCCTACGAGCAGTACTTC. Its protein is CSASPRGRSYEQYF.

On this clonotype: One base separates it from a far larger clone, so it is likely a read error. This rearrangement joins TRBV7-9 to TRBJ1-1; D unresolved. Germline V gene lookup returns CDR1 SEHNR and CDR2 FQNEAQ (reference sequence). This CDR3 is 15 amino acids long. The CDR3 is CASSPGGSLNTGAFF. CDR3 nucleotides: TGTGCCAGCAGCCCAGGTGGAAGTTTGAACACTGGAGCTTTCTTT.

As concerns this clonotype: Possible read error: a much larger clone is one base away. The J gene is TRBJ2-5, the V gene TRBV18; D is ambiguous. The germline V gene has CDR1 KGHSH and CDR2 LQKENI. CDR3 length: 13 residues. CDR3 DNA: TGTGGCAGCTCACCCCTTGCCCAAGAGACCCAGTACTTC. Residues: CGSSPLAQETQYF.

This clonotype was picked up many times. The chain links TRBV11-2 to TRBJ1-4; D is unclear. Per germline, CDR1 SGHAT and CDR2 FQNNGV. This CDR3 region has 16 residues. The V end was cut by 5 bases, the J end by 5 bases, with 18 bases between. This CDR3 reads CASSLTFGGINEKLFF. CDR3 bases: TGTGCCAGCAGCCTCACTTTCGGAGGGATAAATGAAAAACTGTTTTTT.

The table lists this clonotype with a few counts. The V and J genes are TRBV7-9 and TRBJ2-7, with TRBD2 identical over 16 bases. With 5 bases clipped from V and 5 bases from J, the junction kept 12 bases outside the gene matches. This CDR3 spans 18 amino acids. Per the germline V gene, CDR1 is SEHNR and CDR2 is FQNEAQ (reference sequence). CDR3 sequence (DNA): TGTGCCAGCAGCCGGGGCCGGGGACTAGCGGGAGGGTCGGACGAGCAGTACTTC. Its translation: CASSRGRGLAGGSDEQYF.

To note about this clonotype: At one end the junction does not follow the germline gene, possibly because of a read error. This chain joins TRBV7-9 and TRBJ2-5, with TRBD1 matching 7 bases. The J call is in doubt because the DNA end fits TRBJ2-7 better. The CDR3 is made up of 16 amino acids. Germline V gives CDR1 SEHNR, CDR2 FQNEAQ (reference sequence). The CDR3 coding sequence is TGCGCCAGCAGCTTGCCACGACAGGGCCGCTCCTACGAGCAGTACTTC. It specifies CASSLPRQGRSYEQYF.